The rows below give T cell receptor beta chains drawn from one sample of a study of cytomegalovirus exposure and HLA in healthy donors. Clones were read by immunoSEQ multiplex PCR, and TCRdb kept only the in-frame ones, dropping some. The profile shows about 130,000 clones, around 82% of them singletons. Sequenced: PBMCs. The receptors originated from a woman between 40 and 55 years old in good health and CMV-seropositive. CDR3s include the opening cysteine and the closing phenylalanine or tryptophan. A D gene is named only where the DNA matches it firmly. Expanded clones are given a class, and other clones once, few, many or no size at all.

size	J	D	V	CDR3	DNA
-	TRBJ2-7	TRBD1	TRBV10-1	CASSGTGQGSSYEQYF	TGCGCCAGCAGCGGTACTGGACAGGGGAGCTCCTACGAGCAGTACTTC
-	TRBJ1-1	TRBD1	TRBV11-2	CASSLGSGGRTEAFF	TGTGCCAGCAGCCTAGGGTCAGGGGGACGAACTGAAGCTTTCTTT
-	TRBJ2-1	-	TRBV4-3	CASSQDWESSYNEQFF	TGCGCCAGCAGCCAAGACTGGGAGAGCTCCTACAATGAGCAGTTCTTC
-	TRBJ2-2	-	TRBV4-3	CASSQELIQNTGELFF	TGCGCCAGCAGCCAGGAACTAATACAGAACACCGGGGAGCTGTTTTTT
-	TRBJ1-4	TRBD1	TRBV5-8	CASRPQQGALATNEKLFF	TGTGCCAGCAGGCCCCAACAGGGGGCTTTGGCGACTAATGAAAAACTGTTTTTT
-	TRBJ1-1	TRBD1	TRBV7-3	CASSTRQGNTEAFF	TGTGCCAGCAGCACCCGACAGGGGAACACTGAAGCTTTCTTT
-	TRBJ2-5	TRBD1	TRBV6-6	CASSTWTGVETQYF	TGTGCCAGCAGTACTTGGACAGGGGTGGAGACCCAGTACTTC
few	TRBJ2-3	-	TRBV5-8	CASSWAAQLTRTDTQYF	TGTGCCAGCAGCTGGGCCGCCCAACTTACACGCACAGATACGCAGTATTTT
-	TRBJ2-7	TRBD2	TRBV7-9	CASSPRGGSSYEQYF	TGTGCCAGCAGCCCCCGGGGGGGTAGCTCCTACGAGCAGTACTTC
-	TRBJ1-4	-	TRBV27	CASSSRFERATNEKLFF	TGTGCCAGCAGTTCCCGTTTTGAGCGTGCAACTAATGAAAAACTGTTTTTT
-	TRBJ2-7	-	TRBV10-2	CATADRGGYEQYF	TGCGCCACCGCGGACAGAGGCGGCTACGAGCAGTACTTC
-	TRBJ2-7	TRBD1	TRBV28	CASSSPGQGRNFYEQYF	TGTGCCAGCAGTTCTCCGGGACAGGGTAGGAACTTCTACGAGCAGTACTTC
-	TRBJ1-1	TRBD1	TRBV7-9	CASSQGQGAFF	TGTGCCAGCAGCCAGGGACAGGGAGCTTTCTTT
once	TRBJ1-4	-	TRBV10-3	CAIRKPTVTITHNEKLFF	TGTGCCATCAGAAAACCGACAGTCACCATAACCCATAATGAAAAACTGTTTTTT
-	TRBJ2-5	-	TRBV6-1	CASTFDRSQETQYF	TGTGCCAGCACCTTCGACAGGTCCCAAGAGACCCAGTACTTC
-	TRBJ2-1	TRBD2	TRBV13	CASRPRTSLAGETQQFF	TGTGCCAGCCGACCTCGAACGTCATTAGCGGGTGAGACTCAGCAGTTCTTC
-	TRBJ2-1	TRBD2	TRBV10-3	CATYSGRARNEQFF	TGTGCCACGTATAGCGGGAGGGCCCGGAATGAGCAGTTCTTC
-	TRBJ1-3	-	TRBV6-1	CASSELTGGNTIYF	TGTGCCAGCAGTGAACTGACAGGAGGAAACACCATATATTTT
-	TRBJ2-1	TRBD2	TRBV2	CARRSLAGSRGNEQFF	TGTGCCAGAAGAAGTCTAGCGGGATCCAGGGGCAATGAGCAGTTCTTC
-	TRBJ2-3	-	TRBV7-2	CASRHRTGGQNTDTQYF	TGTGCCAGCAGACATAGGACGGGCGGGCAGAACACAGATACGCAGTATTTT
-	TRBJ1-2	-	TRBV30	CAWSGRAGANYGYTF	TGTGCCTGGAGTGGTAGGGCGGGTGCCAACTATGGCTACACCTTC
-	TRBJ1-5	-	TRBV5-1	CASSFAQGQPQHF	TGCGCCAGCAGCTTTGCGCAGGGGCAGCCCCAGCATTTT
-	TRBJ2-7	-	TRBV5-1	CASRLNHEQYF	TGCGCCAGCAGACTGAACCACGAGCAGTACTTC
-	TRBJ2-1	TRBD1	TRBV19	CARVFDRASHNEQFF	TGTGCCAGGGTATTCGACAGGGCCAGCCACAATGAGCAGTTCTTC
-	TRBJ2-1	-	TRBV13	CASSSGTWNNEQFF	TGTGCCAGCAGCTCGGGAACCTGGAACAATGAGCAGTTCTTC
-	TRBJ2-7	-	TRBV10-2	CASSEAGSYEQYF	TGCGCCAGCAGTGAGGCAGGCTCCTACGAGCAGTACTTC
once	TRBJ2-1	TRBD1	TRBV9	CASSVAPGTGLNEQFF	TGTGCCAGCAGCGTAGCCCCCGGGACAGGACTCAATGAGCAGTTCTTC
-	TRBJ2-1	TRBD1	TRBV5-4	CASSPRDRGYNEQFF	TGTGCCAGCAGCCCCCGGGACAGGGGTTACAATGAGCAGTTCTTC
-	TRBJ2-3	TRBD2	TRBV6-1	CASSGRETDTQYF	TGTGCCAGCTCTGGGCGGGAGACAGATACGCAGTATTTT
-	TRBJ2-1	-	TRBV19	CASSISAASYNEQFF	TGTGCCAGTAGTATTTCGGCGGCCTCCTACAATGAGCAGTTCTTC
-	TRBJ2-6	TRBD1	TRBV4-3	CASSQEATGPGPGANVLTF	TGCGCCAGCAGCCAAGAAGCGACAGGGCCGGGCCCTGGGGCCAACGTCCTGACTTTC
-	TRBJ2-1	TRBD2	TRBV4-2	CASSQDPVAGAYEQFF	TGTGCCAGCAGCCAAGATCCAGTAGCGGGAGCGTATGAGCAGTTCTTC
-	TRBJ2-7	TRBD1	TRBV6-5	CASSYDAGTVSYEQYF	TGTGCCAGCAGTTACGATGCCGGGACAGTCTCCTACGAGCAGTACTTC
few	TRBJ1-5	-	TRBV30	CAWTEELGQPQHF	TGTGCCTGGACAGAGGAATTAGGTCAGCCCCAGCATTTT
-	TRBJ1-1	-	TRBV30	CAWSVGGSRTEAFF	TGTGCCTGGAGTGTAGGGGGATCGAGGACTGAAGCTTTCTTT
-	TRBJ1-4	-	TRBV5-1	CASSFQGLGEKLFF	TGCGCCAGCAGCTTTCAGGGGTTAGGTGAAAAACTGTTTTTT
few	TRBJ1-1	-	TRBV7-2	CASSLNFGQNTEAFF	TGTGCCAGCAGCTTGAATTTCGGACAGAACACTGAAGCTTTCTTT
-	TRBJ2-5	TRBD2	TRBV5-1	CASSFISGRARETQYF	TGCGCCAGCAGCTTTATTAGCGGGAGGGCCCGGGAGACCCAGTACTTC
-	TRBJ2-7	TRBD1	TRBV9	CASSTGQGPLIEQYF	TGTGCCAGCAGTACCGGACAGGGACCGCTAATCGAGCAGTACTTC
few	TRBJ2-1	-	TRBV7-6	CASSLARSSYNEQFF	TGTGCCAGCAGCTTAGCGCGGAGCTCCTACAATGAGCAGTTCTTC
-	TRBJ1-1	TRBD1	TRBV2	CASSLMTGYAEAFF	TGTGCCAGCAGTTTGATGACAGGGTACGCTGAAGCTTTCTTT
-	TRBJ1-1	-	TRBV7-9	CASSLGRTEAFF	TGTGCCAGCAGCTTAGGTCGGACTGAAGCTTTCTTT
few	TRBJ1-1	TRBD1	TRBV18	CASSQQGINTEAFF	TGTGCCAGCTCGCAACAGGGGATTAACACTGAAGCTTTCTTT
-	TRBJ2-5	TRBD1	TRBV4-2	CASSQDRGAGGSRETQYF	TGTGCCAGCAGCCAAGATAGGGGCGCAGGGGGAAGTCGAGAGACCCAGTACTTC
-	TRBJ1-6	TRBD1	TRBV6-5	CASTPGTGVNSPLHF	TGTGCCAGCACCCCCGGGACAGGGGTTAATTCACCCCTCCACTTT
-	TRBJ2-1	-	TRBV4-1	CASSQGVNEQFF	TGCGCCAGCAGCCAAGGAGTGAATGAGCAGTTCTTC
few	TRBJ1-5	-	TRBV7-8	CASSLSRVDQPQHF	TGTGCCAGCAGCCTTTCCCGGGTGGATCAGCCCCAGCATTTT
-	TRBJ1-1	TRBD1	TRBV28	CASNNRGITEAFF	TGTGCCAGCAACAACAGGGGTATCACTGAAGCTTTCTTT
-	TRBJ2-7	-	TRBV7-9	CSSSSSSYEQYF	TGTTCCAGCAGCTCCAGCTCCTACGAGCAGTACTTC
-	TRBJ1-1	-	TRBV13	CASSLVRPGREAFF	TGTGCCAGCAGCTTAGTTCGGCCGGGTCGTGAAGCTTTCTTT
-	TRBJ1-2	TRBD1	TRBV4-1	CASSQPPKDRGNGYTF	TGCGCCAGCAGCCAACCCCCTAAGGACAGGGGAAATGGCTACACCTTC
-	TRBJ2-1	TRBD2	TRBV19	CASTLAGQSYNEQFF	TGTGCCAGTACCTTAGCGGGGCAGAGTTACAATGAGCAGTTCTTC
-	TRBJ1-2	-	TRBV11-2	CASTQVGGDGYTF	TGTGCCAGCACTCAAGTAGGGGGGGACGGCTACACCTTC
-	TRBJ2-1	TRBD2	TRBV5-1	CASSLMTSGNNEQFF	TGCGCCAGCAGCCTGATGACTAGCGGTAACAATGAGCAGTTCTTC
-	TRBJ1-2	TRBD1	TRBV30	CAWSQGAWGYTF	TGTGCCTGGAGTCAGGGGGCGTGGGGCTACACCTTC
-	TRBJ1-5	TRBD1	TRBV28	CASSLGQGFRQPQHF	TGTGCCAGCAGTCTAGGACAGGGCTTCCGACAGCCCCAGCATTTT
-	TRBJ2-7	-	TRBV10-3	CAISRVANEYEQYF	TGTGCCATCAGTAGAGTAGCGAATGAATACGAGCAGTACTTC
once	TRBJ1-1	TRBD1	TRBV9	CASSPYLGQGDAFF	TGTGCCAGCAGCCCCTACCTCGGACAGGGGGATGCTTTCTTT
few	TRBJ2-3	TRBD2	TRBV7-9	CASSLREAPDTQYF	TGTGCCAGCAGCTTGCGGGAGGCCCCAGATACGCAGTATTTT
-	TRBJ2-7	TRBD1	TRBV5-6	CASSAGQGLYEQYF	TGTGCCAGCAGCGCCGGACAGGGCCTCTACGAGCAGTACTTC